This T cell receptor (beta chain) came from a study of molecular identifiers for immune sequencing clone quantification. One entry per CDR3 protein results from TCRdb running MiXCR on the PCR reads. Of around 300,000 distinct CDR3 sequences in the sample, over 20% were seen once. The CDR3 runs to 16 residues. Germline V CDR1 and CDR2: MNHNS, SASEGT. V was cut by 3 bases and J by 0 bases, with 13 bases left in between. This clonotype has at least ten counts. The chain has TRBV6-1 and TRBJ2-3, with D hard to call. The origin of this receptor is a human donor in good health. Some libraries in this study had Jurkat cell RNA spiked in. Sequences were obtained from naive CD8+ T cells from blood, with Jurkat cell RNA spiked in. As for subset: FACS-sorted CD8+CD4-CCR7+CD45RA+ naive T cells. The CDR3 protein is CASSDRPIPSTDTQYF. The DNA of the CDR3 is TGTGCCAGCAGTGATCGACCAATACCTAGCACAGATACGCAGTATTTT.